The 17 T cell receptor beta chains given below trace back to one sample, sequenced in a study of T cells in pancreatic ductal adenocarcinoma (TCRdb year 2017). The protocol used for the library was the immunoSEQ multiplex PCR assay. TCRdb obtained this table from immuneACCESS and retained in-frame rearrangements with V and J assigned. These tables miss some clones; where compared with another copy, unresolved V genes account for less than half of the shortfall, and the remainder is unexplained. The table for this sample lists approximately 18,000 clones; about 88% of them were counted only once. 0.94% of the sample rests with the top ten. The selected pancreatic ductal adenocarcinoma patients had received surgery without neoadjuvant therapy. Source material: PBMCs. The origin of the receptors is a human donor with pancreatic ductal adenocarcinoma.

This chain connects TRBV7-2 to TRBJ1-1; D not resolved. The germline CDR1 and CDR2 sequences are SGHTA and FQGNSA. V was shortened by 5 bases and J by 3 bases, with 4 bases between the two germline ends. The CDR3 has 11 amino acids. The DNA for the CDR3 is TGTGCCAGCAGCCCCTACACTGAAGCTTTCTTT. Translated: CASSPYTEAFF.

V usage is TRBV6-5 and J usage is TRBJ1-1; maybe TRBD1 (6 bases). Trimming shortened V by 6 bases and J by 0 bases, and 8 bases separated the two germline ends. The CDR3 extends over 13 amino acids. Germline CDR1 and CDR2: MNHEY and SVGAGI. The CDR3 DNA reads TGTGCCAGCAGACAGGGATTGAACACTGAAGCTTTCTTT. Protein: CASRQGLNTEAFF.

This clone was counted between two and nine times. V is TRBV6-1 and J is TRBJ2-1; 10 bases align to TRBD2. This CDR3 contains 16 residues. V dropped 2 bases and J dropped 1; count of bases not matched to a gene: 2. The germline CDR1 and CDR2 sequences are MNHNS and SASEGT. CDR3 residues: CASSERAGGSYNEQFF. DNA of the CDR3: TGTGCCAGCAGTGAACGAGCGGGGGGGTCCTACAATGAGCAGTTCTTC.

J is TRBJ2-3 and V is TRBV5-1; D is perhaps TRBD2 (6 bases). V was clipped by 4 bases and J by 4 bases, with 13 bases between them. Germline V lookup: CDR1 SGHRS, CDR2 YFSETQ. The CDR3 sequence is 14 residues long. The CDR3 loop is CASSGSGGADTQYF. The CDR3 nucleotides are TGCGCCAGCAGCGGTAGCGGTGGGGCAGATACGCAGTATTTT.

The chain links TRBV4-2 to TRBJ2-1, with D maybe TRBD1 (6 bases). The germline V gene encodes CDR1 LGHNA and CDR2 YNFKEQ. The germline V and J ends were trimmed by 2 bases and 8 bases, with 28 bases remaining between them. This CDR3 region has 19 residues. In DNA, the CDR3 is TGTGCCAGCAGCCAACCTTTTCCGACGGGACATGAAAGGGTCCATGAGCAGTTCTTC. Encoded protein: CASSQPFPTGHERVHEQFF.

The chain recombines TRBV7-2 with TRBJ2-3; 8 bases map to TRBD2. V trimming: 5 bases; J trimming: 2 bases; junction bases outside the gene matches: 6. This CDR3 comprises 15 residues. Germline lookup yields CDR1 SGHTA and CDR2 FQGNSA. The CDR3 nucleotides read TGTGCCAGCAGCCGGGGGGGTGATGCCACAGATACGCAGTATTTT. Protein: CASSRGGDATDTQYF.

The chain links TRBV11-2 to TRBJ2-7; TRBD2 matches 7 bases. The CDR3 length is 16 residues. The J segment lost 2 bases and the V segment lost 0 bases, leaving 7 bases of the junction unmatched. Germline V CDR1 and CDR2: SGHAT, FQNNGV. CDR3 coding DNA: TGTGCCAGCAGCTTAGATGGGCGGGGGATCACCTACGAGCAGTACTTC. Protein: CASSLDGRGITYEQYF.

J is TRBJ1-1 and V is TRBV27, with D uncertain. The CDR3 length is 15 residues. The V and J ends lost 3 bases and 6 bases respectively, with 17 bases between them. CDR1 MNHEY and CDR2 SMNVEV come from the germline V gene (reference sequence). The CDR3 is CASSLRATLDSEAFF. DNA of the CDR3: TGTGCCAGCAGTTTGAGGGCTACCTTAGATTCTGAAGCTTTCTTT.

This sequence joins TRBV28 and TRBJ2-1; D is possibly TRBD2 (6 bases). The germline V and J ends were trimmed by 3 bases and 6 bases, with 12 bases remaining between them. The CDR3 is made up of 14 amino acids. Germline CDR1 MDHEN, CDR2 SYDVKM. The CDR3 region is CASSFGLASNEQFF. CDR3 nucleotide sequence: TGTGCCAGCAGTTTTGGGCTAGCGAGCAATGAGCAGTTCTTC.

This chain uses TRBV9 with TRBJ2-5; TRBD1 aligns across 7 bases. Germline CDR1 SGDLS, CDR2 YYNGEE. The CDR3 is 15 residues long. V shed 0 bases, J shed 2 bases, and the junction held 4 bases outside the gene matches. The CDR3 region is CASSVAPQGQETQYF. For the CDR3, the DNA is TGTGCCAGCAGCGTAGCGCCACAGGGGCAAGAGACCCAGTACTTC. Complete variable domain (other parts from reference TRBV9 and TRBJ2-5): DSGVTQTPKHLITATGQRVTLRCSPRSGDLSVYWYQQSLDQGLQFLIQYYNGEERAKGNILERFSAQQFPDLHSELNLSSLELGDSALYFCASSVAPQGQETQYFGPGTRLLVL.

V is TRBV30 and J is TRBJ2-1; 7 nucleotides line up with TRBD2. The V and J ends lost 0 bases and 0 bases, in that order; junction bases with no gene match: 14. CDR1 and CDR2 from the germline V gene are GTSNPN and SVGIG (reference sequence). There are 19 residues in the CDR3. For the CDR3, the DNA is TGTGCCTGGAGTGTACCCCGATGGCGGGGGTCCGCCTCCTACAATGAGCAGTTCTTC. Encoded protein: CAWSVPRWRGSASYNEQFF. Using reference TRBV30 and TRBJ2-1 for the parts outside the CDR3, the full variable domain is SQTIHQWPATLVQPVGSPLSLECTVEGTSNPNLYWYRQAAGRGLQLLFYSVGIGQISSEVPQNLSASRPQDRQFILSSKKLLLSDSGFYLCAWSVPRWRGSASYNEQFFGPGTRLTVL.

The chain joins TRBV7-3 to TRBJ2-2; the match to TRBD2 covers 7 bases. Germline V gives CDR1 SGHTA, CDR2 FQGTGA. The ends lost 5 bases at V and 6 bases at J; junction bases unmatched: 3. This CDR3 comprises 13 residues. CDR3 in amino acids: CASSVTSAGELFF. For the CDR3, the DNA is TGTGCCAGCAGCGTTACTAGCGCCGGGGAGCTGTTTTTT.

This sequence joins TRBV5-1 and TRBJ2-3, with 10 bases matching TRBD1. CDR1 and CDR2 from the germline V gene are SGHRS and YFSETQ. V lost 4 bases to trimming and J lost 3 bases; unmatched junction nucleotides: 5. CDR3 length equals 15 residues. CDR3 DNA: TGCGCCAGCAGCCGATCGGGACAGGGGACAGATACGCAGTATTTT. Translated: CASSRSGQGTDTQYF.

Comment on this clone: One end of the junction fails to match germline, which may point to a read error. V is TRBV5-4 and J is TRBJ1-1; 7 nucleotides agree with TRBD1. The CDR3 totals 14 residues. The germline V gene has CDR1 SGHNT and CDR2 YYREEE (reference sequence). The CDR3 reads CASSRDSLNSEAFF. The DNA of the CDR3 is TGTGCCAGCAGCCGGGACAGCTTGAACAGTGAAGCTTTCTTT.

This chain links TRBV28 with TRBJ1-1; D possibly corresponds to TRBD1 (5 bases). V was cut by 5 bases and J by 4 bases, with 17 bases left in between. Per germline, CDR1 MDHEN and CDR2 SYDVKM. This CDR3 region has 15 residues. The CDR3 nucleotides are TGTGCCAGCAGTAGGACGGTCGCCGGGGGCACTGAAGCTTTCTTT. Residues: CASSRTVAGGTEAFF. The variable domain in full, with the rest retrieved from reference TRBV28 and TRBJ1-1, is DVKVTQSSRYLVKRTGEKVFLECVQDMDHENMFWYRQDPGLGLRLIYFSYDVKMKEKGDIPEGYSVSREKKERFSLILESASTNQTSMYLCASSRTVAGGTEAFFGQGTRLTVV.

This chain uses TRBV6-5 with TRBJ2-1; 11 bases are shared with TRBD2. The CDR3 consists of 16 residues. Germline CDR1 reads MNHEY; CDR2 reads SVGAGI. The ends lost 2 bases at V and 6 bases at J; junction bases unmatched: 6. The CDR3 loop is CASSYPTSGGLNEQFF. Here the CDR3 DNA reads TGTGCCAGCAGTTACCCCACTAGCGGGGGTCTCAATGAGCAGTTCTTC.

This chain links TRBV7-2 with TRBJ2-4; the D is unclear. The CDR3 length is 14 residues. Germline assignment: CDR1 SGHTA and CDR2 FQGNSA. V was trimmed by 2 bases and J by 6 bases, leaving 11 bases between them. CDR3 bases: TGTGCCAGCAGCTTAAGACGAGGTGGAAACATTCAGTACTTC. Amino acids: CASSLRRGGNIQYF.